This is a list of T cell receptor beta chains from one sample in a study of OX40 agonist ivuxolimab in advanced cancers. TCRdb keeps only in-frame clones here, not all; method: immunoSEQ multiplex PCR. The sample has over 90,000 clones; almost 90% are singletons. The sequences come from CD4+ or CD8+ T cells sorted from blood, collected in a trial of the OX40 agonist ivuxolimab. Receptors were obtained from an adult with an advanced solid tumor such as melanoma, head and neck, liver or kidney cancer. The CDR3 runs from the conserved cysteine through the conserved F or W. Fields, in order: clone size, D gene, J gene, V gene, CDR3 protein, CDR3 DNA. The D gene is left open where the match is weak. Rows may omit the clone size; those that give it use once, few, many or a size class.

- - TRBJ1-6 TRBV5-1 CASSNTQGIGSPLHF TGCGCCAGCAGCAACACACAGGGTATAGGTTCACCCCTCCACTTT
- - TRBJ2-6 TRBV5-1 CASSIAGETASGANVLTF TGCGCCAGCAGCATTGCAGGGGAAACCGCCTCTGGGGCCAACGTCCTGACTTTC
- - TRBJ2-1 TRBV19 CASSDTGYNEQFF TGTGCCAGTAGTGATACAGGTTACAATGAGCAGTTCTTC
- - TRBJ2-1 TRBV6-5 CASSYRSRTSYNEQFF TGTGCCAGCAGTTACCGAAGCAGAACTTCCTACAATGAGCAGTTCTTC
- TRBD2 TRBJ2-1 TRBV7-2 CASSLERLAGNEQFF TGTGCCAGCAGCTTAGAGAGGCTAGCGGGAAATGAGCAGTTCTTC
- TRBD2 TRBJ2-1 TRBV6-5 CASNPRTSGNDEQFF TGTGCCAGCAATCCCCGGACTAGCGGGAACGATGAGCAGTTCTTC
- - TRBJ2-1 TRBV19 CASSIRDQDLDNEQFF TGTGCCAGTAGTATCCGGGACCAGGATTTGGACAATGAGCAGTTCTTC
- TRBD2 TRBJ2-7 TRBV6-1 CASKTSGTYEQYF TGTGCCAGTAAGACTAGCGGGACCTACGAGCAGTACTTC
- - TRBJ1-1 TRBV6-1 CASSPTFGTATEAFF TGTGCCAGCAGTCCCACTTTTGGCACGGCAACTGAAGCTTTCTTT
- - TRBJ1-1 TRBV10-3 CAISVLDQNTEAFF TGTGCCATCAGTGTCCTGGACCAGAACACTGAAGCTTTCTTT
- TRBD1 TRBJ2-1 TRBV7-9 CASSSLGQGRVNEQFF TGTGCCAGCAGCTCCCTGGGACAGGGGCGGGTCAATGAGCAGTTCTTC
- - TRBJ1-1 TRBV5-6 CASSLVGRTEAFF TGTGCCAGCAGCTTGGTAGGGAGAACTGAAGCTTTCTTT
- TRBD2 TRBJ2-3 TRBV30 CAWSDLSGITQYF TGTGCCTGGAGTGACCTTAGCGGGATTACGCAGTATTTT
once - TRBJ2-3 TRBV9 CASSVEFQGLGPTDTQYF TGTGCCAGCAGCGTAGAGTTTCAGGGACTGGGGCCCACAGATACGCAGTATTTT
- - TRBJ1-6 TRBV5-1 CASSIDSSYNSPLHF TGCGCCAGCAGTATAGACAGCTCCTATAATTCACCCCTCCACTTT
- - TRBJ2-1 TRBV2 CASRPGTTQFSEQFF TGTGCCAGCAGACCCGGGACCACCCAATTCAGTGAGCAGTTCTTC
- TRBD2 TRBJ2-5 TRBV5-1 CASSLDGRAEETQYF TGCGCCAGCAGCTTGGACGGGAGGGCCGAGGAGACCCAGTACTTC
- - TRBJ1-1 TRBV7-9 CASSLAGLNTEAFF TGTGCCAGCAGCTTAGCGGGCCTGAACACTGAAGCTTTCTTT
- - TRBJ1-2 TRBV6-1 CASIDGVGGYTF TGTGCCAGCATCGACGGGGTAGGTGGCTACACCTTC